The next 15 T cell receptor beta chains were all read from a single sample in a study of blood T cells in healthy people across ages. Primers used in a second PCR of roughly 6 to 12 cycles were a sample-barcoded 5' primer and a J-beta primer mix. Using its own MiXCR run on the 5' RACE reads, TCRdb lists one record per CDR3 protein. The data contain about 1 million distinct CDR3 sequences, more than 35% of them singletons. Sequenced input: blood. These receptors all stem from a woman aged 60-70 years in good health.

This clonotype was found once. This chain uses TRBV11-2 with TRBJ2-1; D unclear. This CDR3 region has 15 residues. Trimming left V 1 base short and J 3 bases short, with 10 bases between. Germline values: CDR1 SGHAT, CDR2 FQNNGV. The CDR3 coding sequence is TGTGCCAGCAGCTTAGGCCGAGATCTCTACAATGAGCAGTTCTTC. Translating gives CASSLGRDLYNEQFF.

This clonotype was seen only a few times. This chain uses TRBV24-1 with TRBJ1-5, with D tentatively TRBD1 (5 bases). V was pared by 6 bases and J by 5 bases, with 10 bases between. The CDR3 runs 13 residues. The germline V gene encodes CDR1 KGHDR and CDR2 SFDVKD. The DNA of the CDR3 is TGTGCCACCAGTCACGGGGGGGATCAGCCCCAGCATTTT. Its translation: CATSHGGDQPQHF.

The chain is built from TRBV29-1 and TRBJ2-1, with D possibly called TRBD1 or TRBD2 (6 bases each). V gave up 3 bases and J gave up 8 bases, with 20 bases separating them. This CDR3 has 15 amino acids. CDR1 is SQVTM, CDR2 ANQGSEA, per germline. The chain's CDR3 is CSVDSGGKGEDEQFF. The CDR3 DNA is TGCAGCGTTGATTCCGGGGGAAAGGGGGAGGATGAGCAGTTCTTC.

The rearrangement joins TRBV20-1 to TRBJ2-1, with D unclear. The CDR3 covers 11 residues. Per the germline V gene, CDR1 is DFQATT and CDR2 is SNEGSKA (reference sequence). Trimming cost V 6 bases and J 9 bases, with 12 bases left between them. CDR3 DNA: TGCAGTGCCGGCGGTGGGCTTGAGCAGTTCTTC. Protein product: CSAGGGLEQFF.

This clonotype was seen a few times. CDR3 DNA: TGTGCCAGCAGACCTGCCACAGATACGCAGTATTTT. This encodes CASRPATDTQYF. The chain employs TRBV6-1 and TRBJ2-3, with D unclear. The germline V gene encodes CDR1 MNHNS and CDR2 SASEGT. V was trimmed by 6 bases and J by 2 bases, leaving 6 bases between them. This CDR3 comprises 12 residues.

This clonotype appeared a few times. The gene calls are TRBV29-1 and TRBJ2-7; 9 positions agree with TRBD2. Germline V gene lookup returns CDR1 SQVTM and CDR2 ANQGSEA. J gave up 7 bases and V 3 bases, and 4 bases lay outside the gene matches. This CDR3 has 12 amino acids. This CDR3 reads CSVDSGSREQYF. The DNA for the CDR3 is TGCAGCGTTGATAGCGGGAGTAGGGAGCAGTACTTC.

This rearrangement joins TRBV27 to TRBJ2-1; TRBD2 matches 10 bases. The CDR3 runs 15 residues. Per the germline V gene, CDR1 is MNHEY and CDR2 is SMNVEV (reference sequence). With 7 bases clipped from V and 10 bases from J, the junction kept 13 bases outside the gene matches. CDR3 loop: CASTPGGLAGEEQFF. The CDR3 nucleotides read TGTGCCAGCACCCCAGGCGGGCTAGCGGGAGAGGAGCAGTTCTTC.

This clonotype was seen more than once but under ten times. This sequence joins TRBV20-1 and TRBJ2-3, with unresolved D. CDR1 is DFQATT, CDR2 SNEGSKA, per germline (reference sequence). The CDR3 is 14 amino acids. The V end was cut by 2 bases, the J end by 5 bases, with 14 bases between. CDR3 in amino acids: CSARTPNLGDTQYF. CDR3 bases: TGCAGTGCTAGAACCCCTAACCTGGGAGATACGCAGTATTTT.

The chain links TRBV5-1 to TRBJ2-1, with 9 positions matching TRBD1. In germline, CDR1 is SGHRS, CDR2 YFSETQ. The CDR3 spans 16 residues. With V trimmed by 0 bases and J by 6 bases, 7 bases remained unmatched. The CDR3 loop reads CASSLATGGGRNEQFF. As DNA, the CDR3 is TGCGCCAGCAGCTTGGCAACAGGGGGCGGGCGCAATGAGCAGTTCTTC.

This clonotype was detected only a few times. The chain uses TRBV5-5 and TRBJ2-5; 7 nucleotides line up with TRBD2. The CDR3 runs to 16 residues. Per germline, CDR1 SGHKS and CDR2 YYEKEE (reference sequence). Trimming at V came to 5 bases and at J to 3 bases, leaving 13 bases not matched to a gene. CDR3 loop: CASSGLGGSTKETQYF. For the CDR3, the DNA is TGTGCCAGCAGTGGCCTTGGCGGGAGTACGAAAGAGACCCAGTACTTC.

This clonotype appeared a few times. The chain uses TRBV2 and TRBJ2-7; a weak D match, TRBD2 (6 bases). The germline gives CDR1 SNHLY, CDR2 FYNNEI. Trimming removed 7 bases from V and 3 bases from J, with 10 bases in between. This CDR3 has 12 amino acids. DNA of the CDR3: TGTGCCAGCACGGGCGGGGACTACGAGCAGTACTTC. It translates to CASTGGDYEQYF.

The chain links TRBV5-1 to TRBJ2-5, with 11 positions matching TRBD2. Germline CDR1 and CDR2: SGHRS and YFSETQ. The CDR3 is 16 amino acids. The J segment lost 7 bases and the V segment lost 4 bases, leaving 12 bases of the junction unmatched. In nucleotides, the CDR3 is TGCGCCAGCAGCCCTTCACTAGCGGGAGTTTTGGGGACCCAGTACTTC. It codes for CASSPSLAGVLGTQYF.

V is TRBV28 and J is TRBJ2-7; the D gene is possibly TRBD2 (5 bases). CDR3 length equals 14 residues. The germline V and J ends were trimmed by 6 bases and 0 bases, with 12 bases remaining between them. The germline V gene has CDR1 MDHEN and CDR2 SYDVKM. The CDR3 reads CASRESGPSYEQYF. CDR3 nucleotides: TGTGCCAGCAGAGAGAGCGGTCCCTCCTACGAGCAGTACTTC.

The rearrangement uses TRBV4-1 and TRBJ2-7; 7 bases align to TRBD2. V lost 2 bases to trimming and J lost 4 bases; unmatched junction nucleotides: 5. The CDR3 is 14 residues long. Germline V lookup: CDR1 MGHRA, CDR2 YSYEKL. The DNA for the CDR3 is TGCGCCAGCAGCCAATTCGGGAGGTCATACGAGCAGTACTTC. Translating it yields CASSQFGRSYEQYF.

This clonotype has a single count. The CDR3 spells CASSLENEETQYF. The CDR3 nucleotides read TGTGCCAGCAGCCTCGAAAATGAAGAGACCCAGTACTTC. The chain uses TRBV7-9 and TRBJ2-5; D unresolved. Germline V gene data show CDR1 as SEHNR and CDR2 as FQNEAQ (reference sequence). V was shortened by 5 bases and J by 3 bases, with 10 bases between the two germline ends. This CDR3 spans 13 amino acids.